The clone carrying this T cell receptor beta chain came up a few times. The data were obtained in a study of CD8 T cells in ankylosing spondylitis. The CDR3 length is 15 residues. Germline V gives CDR1 SEHNR, CDR2 FQNEAQ (reference sequence). After removal of 4 bases from V and 4 bases from J, the junction contained 8 bases not matched to a gene. TCRdb itself ran the 5' RACE reads through MiXCR, one entry per CDR3 protein. The sample consists of approximately 150,000 distinct CDR3 sequences, 25% to 35% of them appearing once. Input material: synovial fluid, either unsorted or a sorted T cell fraction (not recorded which). The gene calls are TRBV7-9 and TRBJ2-3, with 7 bases identical to TRBD2. This TCR was recovered from a male donor with ankylosing spondylitis. The DNA of the CDR3 is TGTGCCAGCAGCTATGAAGCGGGGAACGCAGATACGCAGTATTTT. As protein: CASSYEAGNADTQYF.